This T cell receptor (beta chain) was recovered during a study of blood T cell repertoires in COVID-19. Turning to the study itself: Sample material is recorded as cDNA or gDNA derived from T cells, B-cell-depleted T cells, or PBMCs.

The authors' processing: It was from reference gene primer amplification that nucleated cell counts were estimated. Sequencing was performed with immunoSEQ multiplex PCR; in TCRdb, only in-frame clones are kept and a portion is missing. V and J calls plus clone size are reproduced from that table; the DNA served to infer D and trimming. The sample consists of approximately 300,000 clones, 90% of them appearing once. This CDR3 is built from 13 residues. In germline, CDR1 is GTSNPN, CDR2 SVGIG (reference sequence). Deletions cut 2 bases from V and 3 bases from J, with 8 bases between. Allocation to cohorts depended on clinical history reported by the participants. Individuals in the exposed group had encountered a COVID-19 case within 2 weeks preceding study entry.

The rearrangement uses TRBV30 and TRBJ1-5; D call uncertain. The source of this sequence is a woman in her twenties or thirties who had been exposed to COVID-19. The material sequenced was PBMCs or T cells enriched from blood (not recorded which). CDR3 in amino acids: CAWSREYNQPQHF. The CDR3 DNA reads as TGTGCCTGGAGTAGGGAGTACAATCAGCCCCAGCATTTT. Full variable domain (rest looked up from reference TRBV30 and TRBJ1-5): SQTIHQWPATLVQPVGSPLSLECTVEGTSNPNLYWYRQAAGRGLQLLFYSVGIGQISSEVPQNLSASRPQDRQFILSSKKLLLSDSGFYLCAWSREYNQPQHFGDGTRLSIL.